This passage covers 24 T cell receptor beta chains from one sample sequenced in a study of blood T cell repertoires in COVID-19. The data were produced by immunoSEQ multiplex PCR, yet TCRdb's version contains in-frame clones alone and is incomplete. The table has approximately 170,000 clones, roughly 91% seen once; the top ten hold 2% to 2.5%. Sequences were obtained from peripheral blood. The receptor set was obtained from a middle-aged man who had recovered from COVID-19.

V and J are TRBV4-2 and TRBJ1-2, with 7 nucleotides matching TRBD1. The CDR3 length is 16 residues. CDR1 is LGHNA and CDR2 is YNFKEQ in the germline V gene. V lost 0 bases to trimming and J lost 8 bases; unmatched junction nucleotides: 12. CDR3 in DNA: TGTGCCAGCAGCCAAGAAACTGGATACAGGGGACGGGGCTACACCTTC. Amino acids: CASSQETGYRGRGYTF.

J is TRBJ1-2 and V is TRBV5-1, with D possibly TRBD1 on 5 matching bases. Trimming shortened V by 5 bases and J by 7 bases, and 18 bases separated the two germline ends. The CDR3 extends over 14 amino acids. Germline V gives CDR1 SGHRS, CDR2 YFSETQ. CDR3 residues: CASSPDAGYGGYTF. The CDR3 DNA reads as TGCGCCAGCAGTCCTGATGCAGGGTACGGTGGCTACACCTTC.

The chain has TRBV19 and TRBJ2-7, with 7 bases aligning to TRBD1. V shed 5 bases and J 1 base; nucleotides not matched to a gene: 5. Germline CDR1 reads LNHDA; CDR2 reads SQIVND (reference sequence). CDR3 length: 14 amino acids. CDR3 sequence reads: CASSVPGQSYEQYF. CDR3 sequence (DNA): TGTGCCAGTAGTGTACCGGGACAGTCCTACGAGCAGTACTTC.

This rearrangement joins TRBV5-1 to TRBJ2-5, with 10 nucleotides matching TRBD1. After removal of 4 bases from V and 5 bases from J, the junction contained 8 bases not matched to a gene. Germline values: CDR1 SGHRS, CDR2 YFSETQ. The CDR3 runs to 15 residues. The CDR3 loop is CASSPGQGDRETQYF. Written as DNA, the CDR3 is TGCGCCAGCAGCCCCGGACAGGGGGATCGGGAGACCCAGTACTTC.

The chain recombines TRBV27 with TRBJ2-1; 10 bases are a match to TRBD2. Germline V gene sequence: CDR1 MNHEY, CDR2 SMNVEV (reference sequence). There are 18 residues in the CDR3. Trimming took 7 bases from V and 1 from J; bases not matched to a gene: 13. The CDR3 bases are TGTGCCAGCAATCGACTAGCGGGTCTCTCTGGATCCTACAATGAGCAGTTCTTC. This codes for CASNRLAGLSGSYNEQFF.

The chain has TRBV6-1 and TRBJ1-2, with TRBD1 as a possible D gene (5 bases). Trimming left V 0 bases short and J 8 bases short, with 10 bases between. The CDR3 spans 13 residues. Per the germline V gene, CDR1 is MNHNS and CDR2 is SASEGT. This CDR3 reads CASSEARVWGYTF. Written as DNA, the CDR3 is TGTGCCAGCAGTGAAGCCAGGGTATGGGGCTACACCTTC.

The CDR3 here is CASSLGPGSGNTIYF. In nucleotides, the CDR3 is TGTGCCAGCAGCTTAGGCCCAGGCTCTGGAAACACCATATATTTT. The V call is TRBV11-2, the J call TRBJ1-3; D is uncertain. V lost 1 base, J lost 0 bases, and 7 bases lay in between. Per the germline V gene, CDR1 is SGHAT and CDR2 is FQNNGV. This CDR3 contains 15 residues.

A note on this clone: This sample includes further DNA sequences coding for the same CDR3. The rearrangement uses TRBV7-2 and TRBJ1-6; TRBD1 aligns across 9 bases. Germline CDR1 and CDR2: SGHTA and FQGNSA. The ends lost 1 base at V and 9 bases at J; junction bases unmatched: 1. This CDR3 region has 14 residues. The chain's CDR3 is CASSLGQGGSPLHF. In DNA form, the CDR3 reads TGTGCCAGCAGCTTAGGACAGGGGGGTTCACCCCTCCACTTT. Combining the CDR3 with reference TRBV7-2 and TRBJ1-6 gives the whole variable domain GAGVSQSPSNKVTEKGKDVELRCDPISGHTALYWYRQSLGQGLEFLIYFQGNSAPDKSGLPSDRFSAERTGGSVSTLTIQRTQQEDSAVYLCASSLGQGGSPLHFGNGTRLTVT.

CDR3 sequence: CASSLLASGGAVADTQYF. The DNA for the CDR3 is TGCGCCAGCAGCTTGTTGGCTAGCGGGGGGGCCGTGGCAGATACGCAGTATTTT. The chain has TRBV5-1 and TRBJ2-3, with TRBD2 identical over 12 bases. After removal of 1 base from V and 4 bases from J, the junction contained 10 bases not matched to a gene. Germline loops: CDR1 SGHRS, CDR2 YFSETQ. This CDR3 comprises 18 residues.

The CDR3 loop is CASSPRGESTDTQYF. The CDR3 DNA sequence: TGTGCCAGCAGCCCGCGGGGGGAGAGCACAGATACGCAGTATTTT. The rearrangement joins TRBV4-2 to TRBJ2-3; 8 bases match TRBD2. The CDR3 sequence is 15 residues long. The germline V gene has CDR1 LGHNA and CDR2 YNFKEQ. Trimming at V came to 4 bases and at J to 0 bases, leaving 3 bases not matched to a gene.

CDR3 sequence (DNA): TGTGCCAGCAGTTATCGGTGGTACCAAGAGACCCAGTACTTC. It encodes CASSYRWYQETQYF. V is TRBV6-5 and J is TRBJ2-5; no definite D call. With 3 bases removed from V and 0 bases from J, the gap between germline ends came to 8 bases. Per germline, CDR1 MNHEY and CDR2 SVGAGI. The CDR3 loop spans 14 amino acids.

This clone was detected a few times. This chain links TRBV6-5 with TRBJ1-2; maybe TRBD1 (5 bases). Trimming stripped 6 bases from V and 5 bases from J, with 16 bases between. This CDR3 comprises 14 residues. Germline CDR1 is MNHEY and CDR2 is SVGAGI. The CDR3 DNA reads TGTGCCAGCAGGAGGGACGGGGGAACATATGGCTACACCTTC. It encodes CASRRDGGTYGYTF.

The chain carries TRBV7-2 and TRBJ1-2; D ambiguous. Germline V CDR1 and CDR2: SGHTA, FQGNSA. V was cut by 5 bases and J by 0 bases, with 7 bases left in between. The CDR3 length is 13 residues. CDR3 in amino acids: CASSGTANYGYTF. CDR3 DNA sequence: TGTGCCAGCAGCGGCACAGCTAACTATGGCTACACCTTC.

V usage is TRBV11-2 and J usage is TRBJ2-5, with TRBD1 identical over 9 bases. The CDR3 is 16 residues long. The ends lost 5 bases at V and 4 bases at J; junction bases unmatched: 11. The germline V gene encodes CDR1 SGHAT and CDR2 FQNNGV. Written as DNA, the CDR3 is TGTGCCAGCAGCGCGAGGGGGGACAGGGTATCAGAGACCCAGTACTTC. It codes for CASSARGDRVSETQYF.

CDR3 amino acids: CASSSGLAEETQYF. CDR3 in DNA: TGTGCCAGCAGCTCGGGACTAGCTGAGGAGACCCAGTACTTC. The chain carries TRBV7-2 and TRBJ2-5, with 9 bases matching TRBD2. The CDR3 covers 14 residues. V shed 4 bases and J 5 bases; nucleotides not matched to a gene: 5. CDR1 and CDR2 (germline): SGHTA, FQGNSA.

The chain is built from TRBV4-1 and TRBJ2-2; possible D gene TRBD1, 6 bases. Germline V gene data show CDR1 as MGHRA and CDR2 as YSYEKL. CDR3 length: 19 residues. Trimming left V 4 bases short and J 0 bases short, with 21 bases between. The CDR3 DNA sequence: TGCGCCAGCAGCCGAGAGGAAGGAACCTGGACAGCGAACACCGGGGAGCTGTTTTTT. Protein product: CASSREEGTWTANTGELFF.

V gene TRBV14 combines with J gene TRBJ2-7; D uncertain. Germline V gives CDR1 SGHDN, CDR2 FVKESK. The CDR3 runs 12 residues. Trimming cost V 3 bases and J 2 bases, with 5 bases left between them. Here the CDR3 DNA reads TGTGCCAGCAGCCACGTAACCTACGAGCAGTACTTC. Protein: CASSHVTYEQYF.

This clone was counted only a few times. This chain uses TRBV3-1 (or the pseudogene TRBV3-2) with TRBJ2-1; possibly TRBD2 for D (6 bases). The length of the CDR3 is 16 residues. V was pared by 4 bases and J by 3 bases, with 16 bases between. Germline V gives CDR1 LGHDT, CDR2 YNNKEL (reference sequence). CDR3 nucleotides: TGTGCCAGCAGCCGCCGTGGGGGAGCGGGCTACAATGAGCAGTTCTTC. Its translation: CASSRRGGAGYNEQFF.

The chain recombines TRBV11-1 with TRBJ2-3; 7 bases fit TRBD2. The CDR3 has 13 residues. V lost 5 bases and J lost 14; bases outside the gene matches: 13. Germline values: CDR1 SGHAT, CDR2 FQDESV (reference sequence). CDR3 nucleotide sequence: TGTGCCAGCAGCCGACGGTCTTGGGAGGGTTTGTATTTT. Translated, it gives CASSRRSWEGLYF.

The CDR3 DNA reads TGTGCCAGTAGTATCAAGAGACAGGGTGGCACAGATACGCAGTATTTT. Its translation: CASSIKRQGGTDTQYF. The V and J genes are TRBV19 and TRBJ2-3; 7 positions agree with TRBD1. After removal of 3 bases from V and 1 base from J, the junction contained 7 bases not matched to a gene. The germline CDR1 and CDR2 sequences are LNHDA and SQIVND (reference sequence). The CDR3 is 16 residues long.

The rearrangement uses TRBV5-4 and TRBJ2-5, with 7 bases identical to TRBD1. This CDR3 is built from 16 residues. Germline V gene lookup returns CDR1 SGHNT and CDR2 YYREEE (reference sequence). The V segment lost 4 bases and the J segment 1 base; nucleotides outside the gene matches: 10. This CDR3 is CASSRRDRLPQETQYF. CDR3 nucleotides: TGTGCCAGCAGCCGCCGGGACAGACTCCCCCAAGAGACCCAGTACTTC.

The chain couples TRBV5-1 to TRBJ2-5, with D possibly being TRBD2 (5 bases). Trimming left V 0 bases short and J 3 bases short, with 12 bases between. Germline CDR1 reads SGHRS; CDR2 reads YFSETQ. The CDR3 spans 15 residues. This chain's CDR3 is CASSLALVREETQYF. The CDR3, as DNA: TGCGCCAGCAGCTTGGCCCTAGTGAGGGAAGAGACCCAGTACTTC.

The chain couples TRBV7-2 to TRBJ2-2, with D uncertain. V shed 1 base and J shed 6 bases, with 3 bases lying between them. Germline loops: CDR1 SGHTA, CDR2 FQGNSA. The CDR3 covers 12 residues. The CDR3 sequence: CASSLGAGELFF. CDR3 nucleotides: TGTGCCAGCAGCTTAGGAGCCGGGGAGCTGTTTTTT.

The genes are TRBV6-2 or TRBV6-3 and TRBJ1-1; no definite D call. Germline-derived CDR1 and CDR2 are MNHEY and SVGEGT. The V and J ends lost 0 bases and 1 base respectively, with 12 bases between them. CDR3 length: 16 amino acids. The CDR3 loop reads CASSYSLPLRNTEAFF. The DNA for the CDR3 is TGTGCCAGCAGTTACTCGCTCCCCTTGAGGAACACTGAAGCTTTCTTT.